The next 30 T cell receptor beta chains were all read from a single sample in a study of cytotoxic CD8 clonotypes in ibrutinib-treated CLL. The protocol was immunoSEQ multiplex PCR, while the TCRdb copy is restricted to in-frame clones and leaves out a portion. The data contain approximately 92,000 clones, approximately 71% of them singletons. This specimen consisted of PBMCs, obtained after 24 months of ibrutinib treatment. The receptors stem from a human donor with chronic lymphocytic leukemia.

A few counts support this clone. The genes are TRBV2 and TRBJ1-5; TRBD1 matches at 9 bases. Trimming took 6 bases from V and 4 from J; bases not matched to a gene: 1. Germline V gene data show CDR1 as SNHLY and CDR2 as FYNNEI. CDR3 length: 13 residues. Here the CDR3 reads CASRGQGNQPQHF. CDR3 in DNA: TGTGCCAGCAGGGGACAGGGAAATCAGCCCCAGCATTTT.

The V call is TRBV19, the J call TRBJ1-1; perhaps TRBD1 as D (6 bases). This CDR3 spans 15 amino acids. Between the trimmed V and J ends, which lost 3 bases and 1 base, there was a span of 12 bases. Germline V gene data show CDR1 as LNHDA and CDR2 as SQIVND (reference sequence). The CDR3 reads CASSMVGGPNTEAFF. The CDR3 nucleotides read TGTGCCAGTAGTATGGTCGGGGGCCCGAACACTGAAGCTTTCTTT.

The CDR3 sequence: CATSREDNPNEKLFF. The CDR3 DNA follows: TGTGCCACCAGCAGAGAGGATAACCCAAATGAAAAACTGTTTTTT. V gene TRBV15 combines with J gene TRBJ1-4; D gene unclear. Germline loops: CDR1 LNHNV, CDR2 YYDKDF (reference sequence). CDR3 size: 15 residues. V dropped 0 bases and J dropped 5 bases, with 10 bases sitting between them.

The rearrangement links TRBV5-1 to TRBJ2-2; the match to TRBD1 covers 8 bases. Germline V CDR1 and CDR2: SGHRS, YFSETQ. The CDR3 sequence is 15 residues long. The V segment lost 3 bases and the J segment 5 bases; nucleotides outside the gene matches: 6. Written as DNA, the CDR3 is TGCGCCAGCAGCTCCGGGACAGGTCGTACCGGGGAGCTGTTTTTT. Protein product: CASSSGTGRTGELFF. The variable domain in full, completed from reference TRBV5-1 and TRBJ2-2, reads KAGVTQTPRYLIKTRGQQVTLSCSPISGHRSVSWYQQTPGQGLQFLFEYFSETQRNKGNFPGRFSGRQFSNSRSEMNVSTLELGDSALYLCASSSGTGRTGELFFGEGSRLTVL.

This clone came up once. The chain combines TRBV4-1 with TRBJ2-3; D is unclear. CDR3 size: 12 residues. Trimming took 0 bases from V and 6 from J, leaving 4 bases between them. Germline assignment: CDR1 MGHRA and CDR2 YSYEKL. The chain's CDR3 is CASSQEGDTQYF. Here the CDR3 DNA reads TGCGCCAGCAGCCAAGAGGGGGATACGCAGTATTTT.

The V and J genes are TRBV9 and TRBJ2-5; 9 bases fit TRBD1. With 4 bases clipped from V and 4 bases from J, the junction kept 8 bases outside the gene matches. The germline CDR1 and CDR2 sequences are SGDLS and YYNGEE. The length of the CDR3 is 15 residues. CDR3 sequence (DNA): TGTGCCAGCAGCTCGGGCGACAGGGGGGTAGAGACCCAGTACTTC. Translation: CASSSGDRGVETQYF.

The chain couples TRBV29-1 to TRBJ2-1, with TRBD2 as a possible D gene (6 bases). In germline, CDR1 is SQVTM, CDR2 ANQGSEA. The CDR3 covers 15 residues. V lost 0 bases and J lost 4, with 13 bases in between. This CDR3 reads CSVEERGGMYNEQFF. CDR3 nucleotide sequence: TGCAGCGTTGAAGAGCGGGGCGGAATGTACAATGAGCAGTTCTTC.

The chain uses TRBV11-2 and TRBJ2-7; D is possibly TRBD2 (7 bases). This CDR3 comprises 15 residues. Per the germline V gene, CDR1 is SGHAT and CDR2 is FQNNGV. Trimming took off 3 bases at V and 2 bases at J, with 14 bases between the two ends. The CDR3 DNA follows: TGTGCCAGCAGCTTCGGAGGGGGGGAGACCTACGAGCAGTACTTC. Translation: CASSFGGGETYEQYF.

V gene TRBV15 combines with J gene TRBJ2-1; 7 bases line up with TRBD2. The CDR3 extends over 14 amino acids. Losses at the gene ends were 5 bases for V and 8 bases for J; bases not matched to a gene: 9. The V gene's germline CDR1 is LNHNV and CDR2 YYDKDF (reference sequence). CDR3 nucleotides: TGTGCCACCAGCGCTGCCCTGGGGGGGTATGAGCAGTTCTTC. As protein: CATSAALGGYEQFF.

This chain connects TRBV7-9 to TRBJ1-1; TRBD1 agrees at 9 bases. Germline-derived CDR1 and CDR2 are SEHNR and FQNEAQ (reference sequence). CDR3 length: 13 residues. J lost 5 bases, V lost 11 bases, and 9 bases had no gene match. CDR3 loop: CAGGQGVRTEAFF. The DNA for the CDR3 is TGTGCCGGGGGACAGGGAGTACGGACTGAAGCTTTCTTT.

This chain uses TRBV4-2 with TRBJ1-2; TRBD1 matches 7 bases. The junction had 9 bases not matched to a gene; V was cut back by 3 bases and J by 2 bases. Germline CDR1 reads LGHNA; CDR2 reads YNFKEQ. CDR3 length: 16 residues. CDR3 in DNA: TGTGCCAGCAGCCAGGGGGTCAGGGGGACCAACTATGGCTACACCTTC. Protein sequence: CASSQGVRGTNYGYTF.

This clone has a handful of counts. The chain carries TRBV19 and TRBJ2-7; TRBD2 matches 14 bases. V lost 4 bases and J lost 5; bases outside the gene matches: 4. The CDR3 is 15 amino acids. In germline, CDR1 is LNHDA, CDR2 SQIVND (reference sequence). CDR3: CASSKGLAGVDEQYF. The CDR3 DNA follows: TGTGCCAGTAGTAAGGGACTAGCGGGAGTGGACGAGCAGTACTTC.

V gene TRBV6-1 combines with J gene TRBJ1-1, with TRBD1 matching 11 bases. The germline V gene has CDR1 MNHNS and CDR2 SASEGT. The CDR3 sequence is 15 residues long. J was trimmed by 3 bases and V by 10 bases; bases with no gene match: 10. The CDR3 DNA reads TGTGCCATCCCCGGGACAGGGGGTGAGTACACTGAAGCTTTCTTT. Amino acids: CAIPGTGGEYTEAFF.

The table lists this clone with a count of one. Different DNA sequences within this sample yield the same CDR3. The rearrangement links TRBV1 to TRBJ1-2; TRBD1 was called by the table and not checked on the DNA. TRBV1 is reported as a pseudogene. The CDR3 is 14 amino acids. CDR3 in DNA: TGCACCAGCAGAACACAGGGGGAGGCCTATGGCTACACCTTC. It yields the protein CTSRTQGEAYGYTF.

This rearrangement joins TRBV7-9 to TRBJ2-5, with 11 bases fitting TRBD1. Trimming took 4 bases from V and 7 from J; bases not matched to a gene: 2. This CDR3 contains 13 residues. Germline-derived CDR1 and CDR2 are SEHNR and FQNEAQ (reference sequence). The CDR3 is CASSSGQGGTQYF. DNA of the CDR3: TGTGCCAGCAGCTCGGGACAGGGGGGGACCCAGTACTTC.

About this clone: Other DNA sequences in the same sample also yield this CDR3. The chain couples TRBV19 to TRBJ2-7, with 10 positions matching TRBD1. Unmatched junction bases numbered 6, after V lost 5 bases and J lost 5 bases. The CDR3 length is 14 residues. The germline CDR1 and CDR2 sequences are LNHDA and SQIVND (reference sequence). CDR3 loop: CASSPGTGVDEQYF. The CDR3 DNA reads as TGTGCCAGTAGTCCGGGGACAGGGGTCGACGAGCAGTACTTC.

The table lists this clone with a count of one. This rearrangement joins TRBV6-1 to TRBJ2-2; 7 nucleotides agree with TRBD2. CDR3 size: 14 residues. CDR1 and CDR2 from the germline V gene are MNHNS and SASEGT. J was trimmed by 6 bases and V by 6 bases; bases with no gene match: 7. The CDR3 reads CASRSGIWAGELFF. The CDR3 DNA is TGTGCCAGCAGAAGCGGGATATGGGCCGGGGAGCTGTTTTTT.

This chain uses TRBV14 with TRBJ1-4; maybe TRBD1 (5 bases). In germline, CDR1 is SGHDN, CDR2 FVKESK. The CDR3 totals 16 residues. Trimming shortened V by 3 bases and J by 5 bases, and 16 bases separated the two germline ends. The CDR3 loop reads CASSQNTGYRNEKLFF. The CDR3 DNA reads as TGTGCCAGCAGCCAGAACACAGGTTATCGGAATGAAAAACTGTTTTTT.

This clone was detected only a few times. CDR3 bases: TGTGCTAGTGGTTCGGACGGAGGCTATGGCTACACCTTC. This sequence encodes CASGSDGGYGYTF. V and J are TRBV12-5 and TRBJ1-2; D gene ambiguous. V shed 4 bases and J shed 4 bases, with 10 bases lying between them. Germline assignment: CDR1 LGHNT and CDR2 FRNRAP. The CDR3 is 13 amino acids.

This clone was seen only a few times. The chain employs TRBV7-9 and TRBJ2-1, with unresolved D. This CDR3 region has 17 residues. Germline CDR1 is SEHNR and CDR2 is FQNEAQ (reference sequence). V shed 0 bases and J shed 7 bases, with 19 bases lying between them. Written as DNA, the CDR3 is TGTGCCAGCAGCTTAGCTGCTGGCGACAAACCGGGTAATGAGCAGTTCTTC. Translating gives CASSLAAGDKPGNEQFF. Complete variable domain (other parts from reference TRBV7-9 and TRBJ2-1): DTGVSQNPRHKITKRGQNVTFRCDPISEHNRLYWYRQTLGQGPEFLTYFQNEAQLEKSRLLSDRFSAERPKGSFSTLEIQRTEQGDSAMYLCASSLAAGDKPGNEQFFGPGTRLTVL.

This clone is judged medium-sized (0.01 to 0.1%). V is TRBV2 and J is TRBJ1-1, with a weak D call TRBD1 (5 bases). The CDR3 covers 13 residues. Germline V gene lookup returns CDR1 SNHLY and CDR2 FYNNEI. The V and J ends lost 4 bases and 0 bases respectively, with 6 bases between them. The CDR3 sequence: CASSGDLNTEAFF. CDR3 bases: TGTGCCAGCAGTGGGGACCTGAACACTGAAGCTTTCTTT.

The chain has TRBV10-3 and TRBJ1-1, with TRBD1 as a possible D gene (6 bases). CDR1 and CDR2 (germline): ENHRY, SYGVKD. The CDR3 is 13 amino acids. Trimming removed 4 bases at V and 7 bases at J, with 13 bases between. The CDR3 coding sequence is TGTGCCATCAGTGCCCCGGACAGTAATGAAGCTTTCTTT. Its protein is CAISAPDSNEAFF.

This clone was counted between two and nine times. CDR3 residues: CASSLAGQAVSGYTF. The CDR3, as DNA: TGTGCCAGCAGCTTAGCTGGGCAGGCTGTATCTGGCTACACCTTC. The chain uses TRBV7-9 and TRBJ1-2; D gene uncertain. V was pared by 0 bases and J by 7 bases, with 15 bases between. The CDR3 runs to 15 residues. The germline V gene encodes CDR1 SEHNR and CDR2 FQNEAQ (reference sequence).

The rearrangement links TRBV2 to TRBJ2-4; a weak D match, TRBD1 (6 bases). V was shortened by 3 bases and J by 0 bases, with 12 bases between the two germline ends. CDR1 is SNHLY, CDR2 FYNNEI, per germline. This CDR3 has 16 amino acids. CDR3 sequence: CASSEPGQIAKNIQYF. CDR3 DNA: TGTGCCAGCAGTGAGCCGGGACAAATAGCCAAAAACATTCAGTACTTC. The full variable domain, rest sourced from reference TRBV2 and TRBJ2-4, is EPEVTQTPSHQVTQMGQEVILRCVPISNHLYFYWYRQILGQKVEFLVSFYNNEISEKSEIFDDQFSVERPDGSNFTLKIRSTKLEDSAMYFCASSEPGQIAKNIQYFGAGTRLSVL.

The rearrangement joins TRBV28 to TRBJ1-1; no clear D gene. This CDR3 spans 14 amino acids. V lost 3 bases to trimming and J lost 8 bases, with 16 bases between them. The germline gives CDR1 MDHEN, CDR2 SYDVKM. The CDR3 nucleotides read TGTGCCAGCAGTTTCGTTCAACCTCAGCGGGAAGCTTTCTTT. Protein product: CASSFVQPQREAFF.

This sequence joins TRBV5-1 and TRBJ2-7, with a possible D match to TRBD2 (5 bases). Between the trimmed V and J ends, which lost 0 bases and 3 bases, there was a span of 7 bases. The CDR3 extends over 13 amino acids. Germline V gene lookup returns CDR1 SGHRS and CDR2 YFSETQ. The CDR3 is CASSLAGYYEQYF. The CDR3 DNA sequence: TGCGCCAGCAGCTTGGCGGGATACTACGAGCAGTACTTC.

Comment on this clone: At the DNA level, this CDR3 is encoded by other sequences in the same sample as well. The J gene is TRBJ2-1, the V gene TRBV19; perhaps TRBD2 as D (5 bases). Germline V gives CDR1 LNHDA, CDR2 SQIVND (reference sequence). V dropped 3 bases and J dropped 1 base, with 7 bases sitting between them. The CDR3 loop spans 14 amino acids. CDR3 bases: TGTGCCAGTAGTATCGGGGTATCCTACAATGAGCAGTTCTTC. Protein: CASSIGVSYNEQFF.

The rearrangement joins TRBV25-1 to TRBJ1-3, with a weak D call TRBD1 (6 bases). There are 13 residues in the CDR3. Germline CDR1 MGHDK, CDR2 SYGVNS. The germline V and J ends were trimmed by 7 bases and 7 bases, with 14 bases remaining between them. The DNA of the CDR3 is TGTGCCAGCACCCTACAGGGTTTGAACACCATATATTTT. It specifies CASTLQGLNTIYF.

In DNA form, the CDR3 reads TGTGCCAGCAGCCAGACCGGGACGGGGCCCTATGGCTACACCTTC. Translation: CASSQTGTGPYGYTF. The chain links TRBV14 to TRBJ1-2; D is possibly TRBD1 (5 bases). CDR1 SGHDN and CDR2 FVKESK come from the germline V gene. CDR3 length: 15 residues. V was trimmed by 3 bases and J by 4 bases, leaving 15 bases between them.

The V and J genes are TRBV7-6 and TRBJ2-5; no reliable D call. The ends were cut back, 3 bases at V and 4 bases at J, with 3 bases in the middle. Germline V CDR1 and CDR2: SGHVS, FNYEAQ. This CDR3 has 11 residues. The CDR3 bases are TGTGCCAGCAGCTTCGGAGAGACCCAGTACTTC. Its protein product is CASSFGETQYF.